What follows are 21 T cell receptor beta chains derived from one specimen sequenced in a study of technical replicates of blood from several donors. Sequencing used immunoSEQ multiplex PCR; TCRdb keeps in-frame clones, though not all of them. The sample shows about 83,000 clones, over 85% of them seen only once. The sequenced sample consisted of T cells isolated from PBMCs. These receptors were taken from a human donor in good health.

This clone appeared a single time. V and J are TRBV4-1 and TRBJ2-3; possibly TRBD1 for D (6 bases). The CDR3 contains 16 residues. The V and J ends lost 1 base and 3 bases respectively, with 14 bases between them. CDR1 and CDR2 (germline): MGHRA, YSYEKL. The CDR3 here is CASSQVGQIQTDTQYF. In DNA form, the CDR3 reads TGCGCCAGCAGCCAAGTAGGACAGATCCAAACAGATACGCAGTATTTT.

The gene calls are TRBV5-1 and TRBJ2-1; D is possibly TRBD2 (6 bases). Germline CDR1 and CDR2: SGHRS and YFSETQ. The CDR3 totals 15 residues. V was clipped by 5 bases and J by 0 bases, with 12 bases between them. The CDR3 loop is CASRLGGGSYNEQFF. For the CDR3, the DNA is TGCGCCAGCAGACTCGGGGGTGGCTCCTACAATGAGCAGTTCTTC.

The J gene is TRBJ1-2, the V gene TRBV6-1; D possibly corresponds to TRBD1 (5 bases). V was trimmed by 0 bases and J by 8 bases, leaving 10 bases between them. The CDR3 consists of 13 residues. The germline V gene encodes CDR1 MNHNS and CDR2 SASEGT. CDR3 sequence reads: CASSEAPGLGYTF. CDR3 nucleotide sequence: TGTGCCAGCAGTGAAGCTCCAGGGCTAGGCTACACCTTC.

CDR3 DNA: TGTGCCAGCAGTCAGGGGTCCTACAATGAGCAGTTCTTC. This translates into CASSQGSYNEQFF. This chain links TRBV7-6 with TRBJ2-1, with D perhaps TRBD1 (6 bases). Germline V gene data show CDR1 as SGHVS and CDR2 as FNYEAQ. CDR3 length: 13 residues. With 6 bases removed from V and 1 base from J, the gap between germline ends came to 7 bases.

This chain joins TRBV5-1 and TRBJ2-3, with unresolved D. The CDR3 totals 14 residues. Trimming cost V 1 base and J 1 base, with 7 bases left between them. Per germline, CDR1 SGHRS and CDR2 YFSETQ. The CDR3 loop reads CASSLYSGTDTQYF. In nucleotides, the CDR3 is TGCGCCAGCAGCTTGTACTCCGGCACAGATACGCAGTATTTT.

The CDR3 bases are TGTGCCAGCTCACCAACCGCACAGCTCTACGAGCAGTACTTC. Its protein product is CASSPTAQLYEQYF. The chain uses TRBV18 and TRBJ2-7, with unresolved D. The length of the CDR3 is 14 residues. Trimming removed 2 bases at V and 3 bases at J, with 11 bases between. Germline V gene data show CDR1 as KGHSH and CDR2 as LQKENI.

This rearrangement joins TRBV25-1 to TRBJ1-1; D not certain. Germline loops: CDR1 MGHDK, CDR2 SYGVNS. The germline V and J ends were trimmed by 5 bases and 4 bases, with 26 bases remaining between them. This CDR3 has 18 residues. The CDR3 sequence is CASSPGGRPRSASTEAFF. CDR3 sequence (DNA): TGTGCCAGCAGTCCCGGAGGCCGTCCTAGATCCGCGAGCACTGAAGCTTTCTTT.

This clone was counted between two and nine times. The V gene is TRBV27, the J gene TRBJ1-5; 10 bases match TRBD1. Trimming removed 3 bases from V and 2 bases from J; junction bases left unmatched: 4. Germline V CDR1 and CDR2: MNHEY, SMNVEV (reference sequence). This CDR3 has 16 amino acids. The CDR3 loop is CASSFFGTGGNQPQHF. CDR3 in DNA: TGTGCCAGCAGTTTTTTCGGGACAGGGGGCAATCAGCCCCAGCATTTT.

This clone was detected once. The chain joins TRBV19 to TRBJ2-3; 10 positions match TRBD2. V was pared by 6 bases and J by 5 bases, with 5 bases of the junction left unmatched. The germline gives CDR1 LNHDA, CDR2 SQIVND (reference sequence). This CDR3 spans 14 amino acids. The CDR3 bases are TGTGCCAGTAGAGCGGGAGGGCCAGGAGATACGCAGTATTTT. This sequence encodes CASRAGGPGDTQYF. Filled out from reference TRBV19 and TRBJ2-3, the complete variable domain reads DGGITQSPKYLFRKEGQNVTLSCEQNLNHDAMYWYRQDPGQGLRLIYYSQIVNDFQKGDIAEGYSVSREKKESFPLTVTSAQKNPTAFYLCASRAGGPGDTQYFGPGTRLTVL.

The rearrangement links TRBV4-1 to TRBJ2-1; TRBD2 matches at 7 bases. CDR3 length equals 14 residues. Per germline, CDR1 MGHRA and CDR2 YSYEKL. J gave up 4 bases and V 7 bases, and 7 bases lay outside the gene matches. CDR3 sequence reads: CASTRGSQYNEQFF. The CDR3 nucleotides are TGCGCCAGCACTCGCGGGAGTCAATACAATGAGCAGTTCTTC.

The CDR3 sequence: CAIKRQNNEKLFF. For the CDR3, the DNA is TGTGCCATTAAGAGGCAGAATAATGAAAAACTGTTTTTT. The chain combines TRBV2 with TRBJ1-4; D is unresolved. Trimming stripped 10 bases from V and 4 bases from J, with 13 bases between. CDR3 length: 13 residues. Germline V gene lookup returns CDR1 SNHLY and CDR2 FYNNEI.

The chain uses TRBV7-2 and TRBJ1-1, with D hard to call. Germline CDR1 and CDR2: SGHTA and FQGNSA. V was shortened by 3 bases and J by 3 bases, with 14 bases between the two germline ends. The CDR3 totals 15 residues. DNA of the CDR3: TGTGCCAGCAGCTTTTTCAGAAATGATCACACTGAAGCTTTCTTT. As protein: CASSFFRNDHTEAFF.

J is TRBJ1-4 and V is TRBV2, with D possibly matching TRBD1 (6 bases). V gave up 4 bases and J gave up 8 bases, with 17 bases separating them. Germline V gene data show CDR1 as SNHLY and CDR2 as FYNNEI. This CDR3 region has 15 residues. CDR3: CASSGVTGTGEKLFF. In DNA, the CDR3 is TGTGCCAGCAGTGGGGTCACAGGGACGGGGGAAAAACTGTTTTTT.

The CDR3 is CASSPSAGAYEQYF. The CDR3 coding sequence is TGTGCCAGCAGTCCCTCCGCAGGGGCCTACGAGCAGTACTTC. This chain connects TRBV6-5 to TRBJ2-7; TRBD1 might be the D (6 bases). The CDR3 spans 14 residues. Germline V gene data show CDR1 as MNHEY and CDR2 as SVGAGI. V lost 5 bases to trimming and J lost 2 bases, with 13 bases between them.

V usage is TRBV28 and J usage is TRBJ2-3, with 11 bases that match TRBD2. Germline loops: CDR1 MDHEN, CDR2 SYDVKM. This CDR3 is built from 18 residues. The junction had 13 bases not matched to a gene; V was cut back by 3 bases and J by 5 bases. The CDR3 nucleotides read TGTGCCAGCAGTTTCTTCTTAGCGGGGGGGAAGAGAGGAGATACGCAGTATTTT. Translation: CASSFFLAGGKRGDTQYF.

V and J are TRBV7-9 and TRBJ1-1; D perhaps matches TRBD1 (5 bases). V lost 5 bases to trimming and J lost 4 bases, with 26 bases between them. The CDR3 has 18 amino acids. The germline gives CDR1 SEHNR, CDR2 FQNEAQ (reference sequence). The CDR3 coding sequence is TGTGCCAGCAGCCGATACACAAGCCCAGGGTATCGGCGCACTGAAGCTTTCTTT. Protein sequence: CASSRYTSPGYRRTEAFF.

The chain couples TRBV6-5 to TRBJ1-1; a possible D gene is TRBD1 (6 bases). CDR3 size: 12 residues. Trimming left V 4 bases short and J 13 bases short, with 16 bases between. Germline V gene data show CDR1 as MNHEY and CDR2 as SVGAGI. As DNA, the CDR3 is TGTGCCAGCAGTTCCCGGCGGACAGAGGTTTTCTTT. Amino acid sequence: CASSSRRTEVFF.

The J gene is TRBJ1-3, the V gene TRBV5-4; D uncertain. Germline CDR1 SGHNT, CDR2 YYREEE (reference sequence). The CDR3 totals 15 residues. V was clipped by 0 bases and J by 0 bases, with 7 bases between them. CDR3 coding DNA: TGTGCCAGCAGCTTGGGGCACCGCTCTGGAAACACCATATATTTT. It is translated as CASSLGHRSGNTIYF.

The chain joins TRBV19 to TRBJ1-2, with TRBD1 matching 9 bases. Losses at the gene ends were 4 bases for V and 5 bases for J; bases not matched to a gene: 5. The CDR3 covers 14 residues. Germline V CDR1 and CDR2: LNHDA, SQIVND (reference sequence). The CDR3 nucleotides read TGTGCCAGTAGTACGCCGGGACAGGGATATGGCTACACCTTC. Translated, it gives CASSTPGQGYGYTF.

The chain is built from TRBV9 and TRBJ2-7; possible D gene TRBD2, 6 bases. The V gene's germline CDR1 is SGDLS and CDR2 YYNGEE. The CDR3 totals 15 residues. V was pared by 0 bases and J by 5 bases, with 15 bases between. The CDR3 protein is CASSVGGSSGHEQYF. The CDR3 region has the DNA TGTGCCAGCAGCGTAGGAGGAAGTAGCGGCCACGAGCAGTACTTC.

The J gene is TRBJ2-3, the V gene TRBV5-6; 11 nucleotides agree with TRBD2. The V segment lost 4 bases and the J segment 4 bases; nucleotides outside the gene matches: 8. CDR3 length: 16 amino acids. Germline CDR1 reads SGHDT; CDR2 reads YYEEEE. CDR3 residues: CASSTIAGGAADTQYF. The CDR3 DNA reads TGTGCCAGCAGCACCATAGCGGGAGGGGCCGCAGATACGCAGTATTTT. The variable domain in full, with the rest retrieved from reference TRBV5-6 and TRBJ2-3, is DAGVTQSPTHLIKTRGQQVTLRCSPKSGHDTVSWYQQALGQGPQFIFQYYEEEERQRGNFPDRFSGHQFPNYSSELNVNALLLGDSALYLCASSTIAGGAADTQYFGPGTRLTVL.